The clone carrying this T cell receptor beta chain was observed a single time. Its antigen is as yet unknown. The CDR3 is 14 residues long. Trimming pared 4 bases from V and 7 bases from J, leaving 14 bases between. The germline V gene encodes CDR1 SGHNT and CDR2 YYREEE (reference sequence). The sample comes from a study of T cell responses to AZD1222 COVID-19 vaccine. Study-wide results and limits: Scientists sampled the repertoires only once the peak T cell response had passed. Donors in the cohort were predominantly white British and more often female, and clonal diversity was possibly underestimated. Spike-specific TCR breadth and depth both grew after two AZD1222 doses.

The protocol was immunoSEQ multiplex PCR, while the TCRdb copy is restricted to in-frame clones and leaves out a portion. The sample carries around 88,000 clones, about nine tenths recorded once. The V gene is TRBV5-4, the J gene TRBJ2-2; D remains unclear. The sequencing used peripheral blood, collected on day 0 of AZD1222 vaccination. This sequence was found in an adult in good health. The CDR3 reads CASSPDLRDGELFF. The DNA of the CDR3 is TGTGCCAGCAGCCCGGACCTTAGGGACGGGGAGCTGTTTTTT.